This T cell receptor (beta chain) emerged from a study of shared clonotypes between healthy human individuals. Across the whole study: The donors, two women and three men, were aged 18 to 49. Donors had three CD4 naive, three CD4 memory, two CD8 naive and one CD8 memory plate apiece.

CDR1 LGHNA and CDR2 YSLEER come from the germline V gene. J gave up 9 bases and V 7 bases, and 13 bases lay outside the gene matches. The CDR3 is 16 residues long. Overall study results and limits: Between a handful of donors, naive CD4 clonotypes were shared at a level of about 5.3%. Specimens sampled were limited to blood, with tissue repertoires likely differing.

A note on this clone: Its antigen remains unidentified.

Assay used: immunoSEQ multiplex PCR; TCRdb lists only in-frame clones, some missing. The data contain 2.3 million or so clones, just over 90% of them singletons. The sequence derives from a man younger than 30 in good health. Some clones in this sample may be carry-over from other donors' samples. V gene TRBV4-3 combines with J gene TRBJ2-1, with 12 bases aligning to TRBD2. The sequencing input was naive CD4+ T cells from PBMCs. As to subset: CD45RA+ positively selected. The CDR3 nucleotides read TGCGCCAGCACTCGCGGGGATCTAGCGGGAGGGGGTGAGCAGTTCTTC. Amino acids: CASTRGDLAGGGEQFF.